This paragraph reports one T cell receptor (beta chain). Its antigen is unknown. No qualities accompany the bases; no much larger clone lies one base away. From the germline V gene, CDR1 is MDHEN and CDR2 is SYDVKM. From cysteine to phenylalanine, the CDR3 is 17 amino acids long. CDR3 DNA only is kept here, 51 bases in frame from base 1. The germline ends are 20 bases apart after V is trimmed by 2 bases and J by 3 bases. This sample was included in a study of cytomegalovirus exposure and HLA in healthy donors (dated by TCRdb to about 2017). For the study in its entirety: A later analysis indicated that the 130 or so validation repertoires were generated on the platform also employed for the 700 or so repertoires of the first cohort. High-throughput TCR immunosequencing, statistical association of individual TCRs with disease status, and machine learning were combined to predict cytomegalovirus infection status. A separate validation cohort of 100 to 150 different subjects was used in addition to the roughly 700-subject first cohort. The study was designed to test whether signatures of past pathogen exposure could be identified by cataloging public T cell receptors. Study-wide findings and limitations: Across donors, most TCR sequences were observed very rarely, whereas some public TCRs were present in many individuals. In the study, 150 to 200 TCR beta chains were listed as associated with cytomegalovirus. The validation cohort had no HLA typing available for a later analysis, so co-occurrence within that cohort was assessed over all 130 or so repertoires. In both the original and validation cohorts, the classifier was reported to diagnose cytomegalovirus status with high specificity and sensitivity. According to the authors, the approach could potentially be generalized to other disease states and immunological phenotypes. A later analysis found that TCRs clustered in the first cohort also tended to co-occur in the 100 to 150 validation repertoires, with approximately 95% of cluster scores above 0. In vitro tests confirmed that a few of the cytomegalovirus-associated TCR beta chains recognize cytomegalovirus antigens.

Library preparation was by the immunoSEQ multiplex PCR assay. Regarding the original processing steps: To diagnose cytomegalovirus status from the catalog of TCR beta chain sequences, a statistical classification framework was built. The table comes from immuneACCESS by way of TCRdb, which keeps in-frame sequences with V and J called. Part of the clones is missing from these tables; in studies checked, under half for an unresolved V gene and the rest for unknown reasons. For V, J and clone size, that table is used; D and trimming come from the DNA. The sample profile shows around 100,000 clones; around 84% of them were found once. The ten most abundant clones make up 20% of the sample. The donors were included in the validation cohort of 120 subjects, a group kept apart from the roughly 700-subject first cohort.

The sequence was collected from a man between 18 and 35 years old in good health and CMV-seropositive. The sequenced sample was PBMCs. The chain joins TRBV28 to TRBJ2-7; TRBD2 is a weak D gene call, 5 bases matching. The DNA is TGTGCCAGCAGTTTAGGCCGTTGGGAGAGTGTGGGCTACGAGCAGTACTTC. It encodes CASSLGRWESVGYEQYF.